The 2 T cell receptor beta chains in this list originate from one sample, sequenced in a study of T cell responses to AZD1222 COVID-19 vaccine. Here immunoSEQ multiplex PCR was the method, and the copy in TCRdb shows in-frame clones only, minus some. The sample has over 70,000 clones, roughly 80% seen once. The input for sequencing was peripheral blood, taken 28 days after the second dose of the MenACWY control vaccine. These receptors were taken from an adult who received the MenACWY meningococcal vaccine as a control.

The rearrangement links TRBV4-3 to TRBJ2-2; 9 bases align to TRBD2. The CDR3 extends over 18 amino acids. CDR1 and CDR2 (germline): LGHNA, YSLEER. CDR3 nucleotide sequence: TGCCCCCGCAGCCCCCGGGGAGCGGGGGGCGGGAGCGCCGGGGAGCTGTTTTTT. Protein sequence: CPRSPRGAGGGSAGELFF.

V usage is TRBV6-1 and J usage is TRBJ2-1; TRBD1 agrees at 7 bases. Germline values: CDR1 MNHNS, CDR2 SASEGT. The ends lost 3 bases at V and 13 bases at J; junction bases unmatched: 18. The CDR3 runs 16 residues. The CDR3 here is CASSEEPGGADRSQFF. CDR3 bases: TGTGCCAGCAGTGAGGAGCCAGGGGGAGCGGATAGGTCCCAGTTCTTC.